The 11 T cell receptor beta chains presented below share a single source sample, sequenced in a study of T cell responses to AZD1222 COVID-19 vaccine. Only in-frame clones appear in the TCRdb table, and some are missing; sequencing was by immunoSEQ multiplex PCR. Of around 110,000 clones in the sample, 85% to 95% were seen once. Source: peripheral blood, taken 28 days after the second AZD1222 dose. These receptors came from an adult who received the AZD1222 COVID-19 vaccine.

This rearrangement joins TRBV3-1 (or the pseudogene TRBV3-2) to TRBJ2-2; 9 bases line up with TRBD2. The CDR3 runs to 16 residues. The V gene end was trimmed by 1 base and the J gene end by 7 bases; junction bases not matched to a gene: 7. Germline V gene lookup returns CDR1 LGHDT and CDR2 YNNKEL (reference sequence). CDR3 region: CASSQVSGSNGGELFF. The CDR3 region has the DNA TGTGCCAGCAGCCAAGTTAGCGGGAGTAACGGCGGGGAGCTGTTTTTT.

The J gene is TRBJ2-3, the V gene TRBV5-1; the match to TRBD2 covers 8 bases. The CDR3 runs to 17 residues. Per germline, CDR1 SGHRS and CDR2 YFSETQ. The ends lost 5 bases at V and 0 bases at J; junction bases unmatched: 11. In DNA, the CDR3 is TGCGCCAGCAGAGAGTCAGCGGGAGCCACTAGCACAGATACGCAGTATTTT. This gives the protein CASRESAGATSTDTQYF.

V gene TRBV7-3 combines with J gene TRBJ2-1; 9 bases match TRBD2. Germline V CDR1 and CDR2: SGHTA, FQGTGA. The CDR3 has 15 residues. The ends lost 3 bases at V and 8 bases at J; junction bases unmatched: 8. The CDR3 reads CASSFTLAGIDEQFF. The CDR3, as DNA: TGTGCCAGCAGCTTTACCCTAGCGGGAATAGATGAGCAGTTCTTC.

This clone was seen only once. J is TRBJ2-7 and V is TRBV7-6; TRBD2 agrees at 11 bases. The CDR3 runs to 14 residues. V was clipped by 1 base and J by 6 bases; unmatched bases: 2. Germline CDR1 SGHVS, CDR2 FNYEAQ. As DNA, the CDR3 is TGTGCCAGCAGCTTAGTTACTAGCGGGAGCGAGCAGTACTTC. It encodes CASSLVTSGSEQYF.

This chain joins TRBV28 and TRBJ2-1, with TRBD2 as a possible D gene (5 bases). Germline V gene sequence: CDR1 MDHEN, CDR2 SYDVKM. Between the trimmed V and J ends, which lost 9 bases and 5 bases, there was a span of 14 bases. The CDR3 sequence is 13 residues long. CDR3 loop: CASGKRIDNEQFF. The CDR3 DNA reads as TGTGCCAGTGGAAAGCGGATTGACAATGAGCAGTTCTTC. Filled out from reference TRBV28 and TRBJ2-1, the complete variable domain reads DVKVTQSSRYLVKRTGEKVFLECVQDMDHENMFWYRQDPGLGLRLIYFSYDVKMKEKGDIPEGYSVSREKKERFSLILESASTNQTSMYLCASGKRIDNEQFFGPGTRLTVL.

The chain couples TRBV18 to TRBJ2-1; 12 bases match TRBD2. With 1 base clipped from V and 5 bases from J, the junction kept 9 bases outside the gene matches. The CDR3 is 18 residues long. In germline, CDR1 is KGHSH, CDR2 LQKENI. CDR3 in amino acids: CASSPLVSSGRADNEQFF. The CDR3 DNA follows: TGTGCCAGCTCACCACTCGTCTCTAGCGGGAGGGCTGACAATGAGCAGTTCTTC.

The chain has TRBV6-1 and TRBJ1-5; D is ambiguous. Germline V CDR1 and CDR2: MNHNS, SASEGT. V lost 3 bases and J lost 4, with 13 bases in between. CDR3 length: 15 residues. The CDR3 sequence is CASSDSSWGNQPQHF. Here the CDR3 DNA reads TGTGCCAGCAGTGATTCCTCCTGGGGTAATCAGCCCCAGCATTTT.

The J gene is TRBJ2-3, the V gene TRBV19, with D perhaps TRBD2 (6 bases). This CDR3 spans 17 amino acids. The V end lost 4 bases, the J end lost 0 bases, and 17 bases lay between the germline ends. Germline V gives CDR1 LNHDA, CDR2 SQIVND (reference sequence). The CDR3 loop is CASSNRDSSISTDTQYF. Here the CDR3 DNA reads TGTGCCAGTAGTAACCGGGACTCGAGTATTAGCACAGATACGCAGTATTTT.

This clone came up once. This chain joins TRBV3-1 (or the pseudogene TRBV3-2) and TRBJ1-1; D not resolved. Per the germline V gene, CDR1 is LGHDT and CDR2 is YNNKEL (reference sequence). The CDR3 is 13 residues long. V gave up 4 bases and J gave up 7 bases, with 13 bases separating them. The CDR3 region has the DNA TGTGCCAGCAGCCCAGGAACGCGCCGTGAAGCTTTCTTT. Encoded protein: CASSPGTRREAFF.

This chain uses TRBV29-1 with TRBJ1-3; D not resolved. Germline V gene lookup returns CDR1 SQVTM and CDR2 ANQGSEA. CDR3 length: 11 residues. V lost 3 bases, J lost 4 bases, and 4 bases lay in between. The CDR3, as DNA: TGCAGCGTTGATGCCGGAAACACCATATATTTT. It encodes CSVDAGNTIYF.

The chain couples TRBV5-6 to TRBJ1-2; perhaps TRBD1 as D (6 bases). Trimming took off 7 bases at V and 3 bases at J, with 22 bases between the two ends. Germline V gene sequence: CDR1 SGHDT, CDR2 YYEEEE. The CDR3 sequence is 16 residues long. The CDR3 nucleotides read TGTGCCAGCGCGAGGGCAGGGGAAAGGATGGACTATGGCTACACCTTC. This codes for CASARAGERMDYGYTF.